This TCR beta chain was profiled in a study of T cells in Graves' hyperthyroidism and ophthalmopathy. Across the whole study: Staff took peripheral blood when the initial diagnosis was made, before any treatment began.

Hyperthyroidism had been newly diagnosed in patients aged 18 to 65, and its duration was under 2 months. PBMCs were collected from an approximately 10 ml volume of fresh peripheral blood. This clonotype was seen many times. Its antigen is unidentified. The CDR3 is 14 amino acids. Germline V gene data show CDR1 as SGHRS and CDR2 as YFSETQ. J lost 5 bases, V lost 0 bases, and 4 bases had no gene match. Researchers amplified the TCR beta CDR3 regions from RNA transcripts. The HTBI primer set served for first-round RT-PCR of the TCR CDR3. MiXCR, run by TCRdb on the multiplex PCR reads, gives a single entry per CDR3 protein. The sample carries approximately 200,000 distinct CDR3 sequences, about 18% recorded once. Whole-study results and caveats: Expanded thyroid clonotypes (above 0.001) were mostly also found in blood.

Sequences were obtained from blood. The clonotype comes from a man aged 35-49 years with Graves' hyperthyroidism. This rearrangement joins TRBV5-1 to TRBJ2-5; 7 bases match TRBD2. The CDR3 protein is CASSLVAGVETQYF. Written as DNA, the CDR3 is TGCGCCAGCAGCTTGGTCGCGGGAGTGGAGACCCAGTACTTC.